Given below is one T cell receptor beta chain in context. What it recognizes is unknown. The entry originates in a study of Ad26.COV2.S vaccination and SARS-CoV-2 variants. Looking at the study overall: Into the muscle, Ad26.COV2.S was dosed once or twice, 56 days apart.

Sample treatment: over 15 received Ad26.COV2.S at low or high dose, single or two shots; several received placebo; per-sample allocation not given. Day 63 after the first injection of vaccine or placebo was the sampling time. Sequencing was performed with immunoSEQ multiplex PCR; in TCRdb, only in-frame clones are kept and a portion is missing. The table includes approximately 350,000 clones, around 82% detected once. The CDR3 runs 14 residues. CDR1 is LNHDA, CDR2 SQIVND, per germline (reference sequence). The germline V and J ends were trimmed by 11 bases and 1 base, with 15 bases remaining between them. General study findings and limits: The TCR-based breadth and depth measures might underestimate overall T cell responses.

The sequence was collected from a person between 18 and 60 years old who received the Ad26.COV2.S COVID-19 vaccine or a placebo. V is TRBV19 and J is TRBJ1-5, with D perhaps TRBD1 (6 bases). The specimen was peripheral blood, collected in a trial of Ad26.COV2.S vaccine versus placebo. The CDR3 loop is CAGSGGMSNQPQHF. CDR3 bases: TGTGCCGGCTCCGGGGGCATGAGCAATCAGCCCCAGCATTTT.